The clone carrying this TCR beta chain was seen at least ten times. The TCR library protocol was used to attach unique molecular identifiers. These identifiers were attached to individual cDNA molecules. TCRdb independently ran MiXCR on the 5' RACE reads; one entry per CDR3 protein. The sample consists of about 80,000 distinct CDR3 sequences, about 5% of them appearing once. This record belongs to a study of early T cells in non-severe SARS-CoV-2 infection. J gave up 6 bases and V 1 base, and 10 bases lay outside the gene matches. CDR1 SEHNR and CDR2 FQNEAQ come from the germline V gene (reference sequence). The CDR3 loop spans 16 amino acids.

The chain carries TRBV7-9 and TRBJ1-2, with 8 bases fitting TRBD1. The sample in question was whole blood, obtained at baseline. The sequence was collected from an adult who was a healthcare worker with PCR-confirmed SARS-CoV-2 infection or an uninfected control (not recorded which). The CDR3 reads CASSLGPDREFHGYTF. The CDR3 coding sequence is TGTGCCAGCAGCTTAGGTCCGGACAGGGAGTTTCATGGCTACACCTTC.